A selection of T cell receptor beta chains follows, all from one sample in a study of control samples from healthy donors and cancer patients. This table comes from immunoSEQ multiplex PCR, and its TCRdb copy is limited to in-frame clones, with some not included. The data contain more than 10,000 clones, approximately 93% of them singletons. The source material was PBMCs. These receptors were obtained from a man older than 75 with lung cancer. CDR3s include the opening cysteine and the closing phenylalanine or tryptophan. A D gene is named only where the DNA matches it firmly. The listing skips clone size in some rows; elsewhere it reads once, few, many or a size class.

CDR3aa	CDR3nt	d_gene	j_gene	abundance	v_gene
CASRVVPGTAELINYGYTF	TGTGCCAGTAGAGTCGTTCCAGGGACAGCCGAATTAATTAACTATGGCTACACCTTC	TRBD1	TRBJ1-2	NA	TRBV19
CASSLAGQGGTEAFF	TGTGCCAGCAGCCTCGCGGGGCAGGGGGGGACTGAAGCTTTCTTT	TRBD1	TRBJ1-1	once	TRBV11-2
CASSTPGTRETQYF	TGTGCCAGCAGCACACCTGGAACTCGGGAGACCCAGTACTTC	NA	TRBJ2-5	few	TRBV7-9
CASSQDGVGETQYF	TGTGCCAGCAGCCAAGATGGGGTGGGGGAGACCCAGTACTTC	NA	TRBJ2-5	NA	TRBV4-2
CASSDLQGAPNEKLFF	TGTGCCAGCAGTGACTTGCAGGGGGCGCCGAATGAAAAACTGTTTTTT	TRBD1	TRBJ1-4	NA	TRBV6-1
CASSFQGGMNTEAFF	TGCGCCAGCAGCTTTCAGGGGGGGATGAACACTGAAGCTTTCTTT	TRBD1	TRBJ1-1	NA	TRBV5-1
CASSQDRDRDQETQYF	TGCGCCAGCAGCCAAGATCGGGACAGGGACCAAGAGACCCAGTACTTC	TRBD1	TRBJ2-5	NA	TRBV4-3
CASSRDSNQPQHF	TGTGCCAGCAGCAGGGATAGCAATCAGCCCCAGCATTTT	NA	TRBJ1-5	NA	TRBV7-2
CASSPGMGTETQYF	TGTGCCAGCTCACCAGGGATGGGAACAGAGACCCAGTACTTC	NA	TRBJ2-5	NA	TRBV18
CSASGGNQPQHF	TGCAGTGCTAGTGGGGGTAATCAGCCCCAGCATTTT	NA	TRBJ1-5	NA	TRBV20-1
CASTWTEQETQYF	TGCGCCAGCACTTGGACAGAGCAAGAGACCCAGTACTTC	NA	TRBJ2-5	NA	TRBV5-1
CASSVRRDRGHGTEAFF	TGTGCCAGCAGTGTCCGACGAGACAGGGGGCATGGCACTGAAGCTTTCTTT	TRBD1	TRBJ1-1	once	TRBV6-1
CASSQGTAGDEKLFF	TGCGCCAGCAGCCAAGGGACAGCTGGGGATGAAAAACTGTTTTTT	NA	TRBJ1-4	NA	TRBV4-1
CASSIVAGNYGYTF	TGTGCCAGTAGTATAGTGGCCGGAAACTATGGCTACACCTTC	NA	TRBJ1-2	NA	TRBV19
CASSGDAGSYNSPLHF	TGTGCCAGCAGCGGGGACGCAGGCTCCTATAATTCACCCCTCCACTTT	NA	TRBJ1-6	NA	TRBV11-2
CASSSRTGVNTEAFF	TGTGCCAGCAGTTCCCGGACAGGGGTGAACACTGAAGCTTTCTTT	TRBD1	TRBJ1-1	NA	TRBV6-5
CASSMSGTGVTGELFF	TGCGCCAGCAGTATGAGCGGGACAGGGGTAACCGGGGAGCTGTTTTTT	TRBD1	TRBJ2-2	once	TRBV5-1
CASSVVGMNTGELFF	TGTGCCAGCAGCGTAGTGGGAATGAACACCGGGGAGCTGTTTTTT	NA	TRBJ2-2	NA	TRBV9
CKAGLSETQYF	TGCAAGGCTGGGCTATCCGAGACCCAGTACTTC	NA	TRBJ2-5	NA	TRBV20-1
CASSRDSTTQYF	TGTGCCAGCAGTCGGGACTCAACGACGCAGTATTTT	NA	TRBJ2-3	NA	TRBV12-3/TRBV12-4
CASSYSLWQGRTEAFF	TGTGCCAGCAGTTACTCTTTGTGGCAGGGGAGAACTGAAGCTTTCTTT	NA	TRBJ1-1	NA	TRBV6-2/TRBV6-3
CASSLGSGTGAGYTF	TGTGCCAGCAGCTTAGGCTCCGGGACAGGGGCCGGGTACACCTTC	TRBD1	TRBJ1-2	few	TRBV7-9
CASSQGGRASGVFRTYNEQFF	TGTGCCAGCAGCCAAGGGGGGCGTGCTAGCGGGGTATTCAGAACCTACAATGAGCAGTTCTTC	TRBD2	TRBJ2-1	NA	TRBV4-2
CASSLLQNTEAFF	TGCGCCAGCAGCTTGCTCCAGAACACTGAAGCTTTCTTT	NA	TRBJ1-1	NA	TRBV5-1
CASSLGDREYYGYTF	TGCGCCAGCAGCTTGGGGGACAGGGAGTACTATGGCTACACCTTC	TRBD1	TRBJ1-2	NA	TRBV5-1
CASSYGGRRLRTSTDTQYF	TGTGCCAGCAGCTATGGGGGGAGGCGCTTAAGAACTAGCACAGATACGCAGTATTTT	NA	TRBJ2-3	NA	TRBV3-1/TRBV3-2
CASSPGPLQETQYF	TGTGCCAGCAGCCCAGGACCGCTCCAAGAGACCCAGTACTTC	NA	TRBJ2-5	NA	TRBV7-3
CASSRGVNEQFF	TGTGCCAGCAGTCGAGGGGTAAATGAGCAGTTCTTC	NA	TRBJ2-1	few	TRBV27
CASSLIRGNNQPQHF	TGTGCCAGCAGCTTGATCAGGGGCAACAATCAGCCCCAGCATTTT	NA	TRBJ1-5	NA	TRBV11-2
CATSRSSGNTIYF	TGTGCCACCAGCAGGTCCTCTGGAAACACCATATATTTT	NA	TRBJ1-3	NA	TRBV24-1
CASHTGLAYRDAGELFF	TGTGCCAGCCATACAGGACTAGCCTACCGTGACGCCGGGGAGCTGTTTTTT	TRBD2	TRBJ2-2	NA	TRBV19
CATKGQGITEAFF	TGTGCCACCAAGGGGCAGGGGATCACTGAAGCTTTCTTT	NA	TRBJ1-1	NA	TRBV7-2
CASSSGQGALSDHNSPLHF	TGTGCCAGCAGCAGTGGACAGGGGGCGCTCTCGGACCATAATTCACCCCTCCACTTT	TRBD1	TRBJ1-6	few	TRBV5-8
CASSEVRGQGYGYTF	TGTGCCAGCAGTGAAGTCAGGGGACAGGGGTATGGCTACACCTTC	TRBD1	TRBJ1-2	NA	TRBV2
CASSHPGRANTGELFF	TGTGCCAGCAGCCACCCGGGACGTGCGAACACCGGGGAGCTGTTTTTT	NA	TRBJ2-2	NA	TRBV7-2
CASSVGGSGGLRTDTQYF	TGTGCCAGCAGCGTTGGGGGCAGCGGGGGGCTTCGCACAGATACGCAGTATTTT	TRBD2	TRBJ2-3	NA	TRBV9
CASRYRVRETQYF	TGTGCCAGCAGGTACAGGGTGAGAGAGACCCAGTACTTC	NA	TRBJ2-5	NA	TRBV2
CASSWTAGIGNTIYF	TGTGCCAGCAGCTGGACGGCGGGGATAGGAAACACCATATATTTT	NA	TRBJ1-3	NA	TRBV7-3
CASSLKWQGEANYGYTF	TGTGCCAGCAGCTTAAAATGGCAGGGGGAAGCTAACTATGGCTACACCTTC	TRBD1	TRBJ1-2	NA	TRBV7-8
CASSPGQVNEKLFF	TGTGCCAGCAGCCCGGGACAGGTTAATGAAAAACTGTTTTTT	TRBD1	TRBJ1-4	NA	TRBV5-5
CASSLTGGVGEKLFF	TGTGCCAGCAGTCTAACAGGGGGCGTAGGGGAAAAACTGTTTTTT	TRBD1	TRBJ1-4	NA	TRBV2
CASSRDGNTDTQYF	TGTGCCAGCTCCCGGGACGGGAACACAGATACGCAGTATTTT	NA	TRBJ2-3	once	TRBV7-7
CASSLGGSYGYTF	TGTGCCAGCAGCTTGGGCGGTTCCTATGGCTACACCTTC	NA	TRBJ1-2	NA	TRBV7-2
CASSLMAEDTDTQYF	TGTGCCAGCAGCTTAATGGCGGAGGACACAGATACGCAGTATTTT	NA	TRBJ2-3	NA	TRBV7-9
CAISEMYEQFF	TGTGCCATCAGTGAGATGTATGAGCAGTTCTTC	NA	TRBJ2-1	NA	TRBV10-3
CASSNSGTGDTEAFF	TGTGCCAGCAGTAACTCCGGGACAGGGGACACTGAAGCTTTCTTT	TRBD1	TRBJ1-1	once	TRBV25-1
CASSTGTLGFVTYNEQFF	TGTGCCAGCAGCACCGGGACCCTCGGATTCGTAACCTACAATGAGCAGTTCTTC	NA	TRBJ2-1	NA	TRBV11-2
CASSSQGGGDTEAFF	TGCGCCAGCAGCTCCCAGGGGGGGGGAGATACTGAAGCTTTCTTT	TRBD1	TRBJ1-1	NA	TRBV5-1
CASSQGQGIMKTFF	TGTGCCAGCAGCCAGGGACAGGGGATAATGAAAACTTTCTTT	TRBD1	TRBJ1-1	NA	TRBV3-1/TRBV3-2
CASSNRAGANVLTF	TGTGCCAGTAGTAACAGGGCTGGGGCCAACGTCCTGACTTTC	NA	TRBJ2-6	once	TRBV19
CASSRTDLDGYTF	TGTGCCAGCAGCCGAACAGATCTGGATGGCTACACCTTC	NA	TRBJ1-2	once	TRBV11-1
CASTGDSKNIQYF	TGTGCCAGCACCGGTGACTCGAAAAACATTCAGTACTTC	NA	TRBJ2-4	once	TRBV2
CASRRTGELFF	TGTGCCAGCAGGAGGACCGGGGAGCTGTTTTTT	NA	TRBJ2-2	NA	TRBV6-4
CASSLVGVGDGTEAFF	TGCGCCAGCAGCTTGGTCGGGGTCGGAGACGGCACTGAAGCTTTCTTT	NA	TRBJ1-1	NA	TRBV5-1
CASSWRALRSGTYNEQFF	TGCGCCAGCAGCTGGCGGGCTCTCAGGTCGGGGACCTACAATGAGCAGTTCTTC	NA	TRBJ2-1	once	TRBV5-1